The clone carrying this TCR beta chain was counted only a few times. Its antigen is currently unknown. The data are from a study of T cell repertoires in cytomegalovirus infection. Study-level background: Carrying CMV and the relevant HLA type showed in public TCR beta signatures. General study results and limits: HLA-C-restricted, CMV-specific TCR beta clonotypes were dominant ex vivo. Accumulated public TCR beta family frequency recognized individuals carrying CMV together with the relevant HLA.

V shed 4 bases and J shed 5 bases, with 16 bases lying between them. Germline V gene sequence: CDR1 SGDLS, CDR2 YYNGEE. This CDR3 contains 15 residues. TCRdb re-derived calls from the reads in MiXCR, one entry per CDR3 protein. Altogether approximately 240,000 distinct CDR3 sequences are present, about 12% being singletons, with the ten largest covering 1.5% to 2%. The source of this sequence is a human donor in good health (CMV status not recorded). Some clones in this sample may be carry-over from other donors' samples. The chain combines TRBV9 with TRBJ1-5; possibly TRBD1 for D (6 bases). The source material was PBMCs. CDR3 in DNA: TGTGCCAGCAGCCCCAGAGGGGGGAACCATCAGCCCCAGCATTTT. Translation gives CASSPRGGNHQPQHF.